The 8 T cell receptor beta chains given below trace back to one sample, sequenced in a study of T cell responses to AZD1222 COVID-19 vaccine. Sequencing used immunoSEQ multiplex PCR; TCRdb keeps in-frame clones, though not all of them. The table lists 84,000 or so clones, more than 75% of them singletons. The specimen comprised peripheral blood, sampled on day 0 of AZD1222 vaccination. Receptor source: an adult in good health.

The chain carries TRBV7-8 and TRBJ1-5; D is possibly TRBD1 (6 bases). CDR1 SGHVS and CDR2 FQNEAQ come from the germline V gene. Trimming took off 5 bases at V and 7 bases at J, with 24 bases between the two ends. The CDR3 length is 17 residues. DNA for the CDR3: TGTGCCAGCAGCCTCCGAGGGGGGAACTCGGACGGCCAGCCCCAGCATTTT. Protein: CASSLRGGNSDGQPQHF.

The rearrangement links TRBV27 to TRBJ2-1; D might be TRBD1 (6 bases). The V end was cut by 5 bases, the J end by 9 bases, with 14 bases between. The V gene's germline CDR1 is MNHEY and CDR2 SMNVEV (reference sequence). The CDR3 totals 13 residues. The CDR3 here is CASSVKGVGEQFF. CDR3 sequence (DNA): TGTGCCAGCAGTGTCAAGGGGGTCGGTGAGCAGTTCTTC.

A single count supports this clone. In DNA, the CDR3 is TGTGCCAGCAGTTTTCGGGACGGATATCAGCCCCAGCATTTT. Protein: CASSFRDGYQPQHF. The rearrangement joins TRBV6-5 to TRBJ1-5; D may be TRBD1 (5 bases). Trimming pared 4 bases from V and 5 bases from J, leaving 12 bases between. Germline CDR1 is MNHEY and CDR2 is SVGAGI. The CDR3 spans 14 residues.

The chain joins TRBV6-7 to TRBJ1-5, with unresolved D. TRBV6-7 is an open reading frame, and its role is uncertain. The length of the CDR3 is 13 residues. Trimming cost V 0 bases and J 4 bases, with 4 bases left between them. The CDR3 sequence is CASSYSRNQPQHF. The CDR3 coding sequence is TGTGCCAGCAGTTACTCAAGGAATCAGCCCCAGCATTTT.

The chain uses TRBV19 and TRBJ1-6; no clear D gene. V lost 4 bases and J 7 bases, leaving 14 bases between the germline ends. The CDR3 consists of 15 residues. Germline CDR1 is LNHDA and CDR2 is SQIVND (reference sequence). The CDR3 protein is CASSSRRFDNSPLHF. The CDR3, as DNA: TGTGCCAGTAGTAGCCGACGGTTCGACAATTCACCCCTCCACTTT.

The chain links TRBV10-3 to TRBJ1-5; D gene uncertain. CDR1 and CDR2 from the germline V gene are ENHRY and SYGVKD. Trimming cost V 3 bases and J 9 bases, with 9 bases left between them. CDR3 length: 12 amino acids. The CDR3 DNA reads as TGTGCCATCAGTGATCCTAGAGGGCCCCAGCATTTT. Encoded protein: CAISDPRGPQHF.

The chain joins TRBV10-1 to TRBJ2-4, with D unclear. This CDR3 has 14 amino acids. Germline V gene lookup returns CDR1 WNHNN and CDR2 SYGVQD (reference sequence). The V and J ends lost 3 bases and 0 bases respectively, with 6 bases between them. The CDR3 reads CASSESLAKNIQYF. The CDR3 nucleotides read TGCGCCAGCAGTGAAAGTCTAGCCAAAAACATTCAGTACTTC.

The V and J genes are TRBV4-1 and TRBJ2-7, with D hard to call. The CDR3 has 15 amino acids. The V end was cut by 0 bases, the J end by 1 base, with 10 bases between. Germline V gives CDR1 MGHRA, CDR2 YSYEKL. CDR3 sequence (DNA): TGCGCCAGCAGCCAAGACGAAGGTTGGTCCTACGAGCAGTACTTC. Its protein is CASSQDEGWSYEQYF.